These 18 T cell receptor beta chains share one sample of origin, sequenced in a study of T cell repertoires in cytomegalovirus infection. Antigens for these TCRs are unknown. Each CDR3 protein gets one entry after TCRdb re-called the reads with MiXCR. The data contain 570,000 or so distinct CDR3 sequences, over 35% of them singletons. The sequences come from cultured PBMCs, collected from culture after CMV antigen stimulation. The receptor set was obtained from a human donor in good health (CMV status not recorded). Some clones in this sample may be carry-over from other donors' samples.

The table lists this clonotype with a count of one. The genes are TRBV4-1 and TRBJ1-5, with 9 bases matching TRBD1. CDR3 length: 14 residues. Germline V lookup: CDR1 MGHRA, CDR2 YSYEKL. After removal of 1 base from V and 11 bases from J, the junction contained 6 bases not matched to a gene. CDR3 sequence (DNA): TGCGCCAGCAGCCAAGGACAGGGGGAATGGACCCAGCATTTT. This gives the protein CASSQGQGEWTQHF.

This clonotype was seen more than once but under ten times. The chain employs TRBV15 and TRBJ2-2, with TRBD2 matching over 10 bases. The J segment lost 7 bases and the V segment lost 0 bases, leaving 2 bases of the junction unmatched. Germline CDR1 LNHNV, CDR2 YYDKDF (reference sequence). The length of the CDR3 is 15 residues. Written as DNA, the CDR3 is TGTGCCACCAGCAGAGATCTAGCGGGAGTCGGGGAGCTGTTTTTT. Residues: CATSRDLAGVGELFF.

The rearrangement uses TRBV7-6 and TRBJ1-4; 10 nucleotides line up with TRBD1. The V segment lost 5 bases and the J segment 5 bases; nucleotides outside the gene matches: 5. Looked up from germline, CDR1 is SGHVS and CDR2 is FNYEAQ. The CDR3 extends over 15 amino acids. The CDR3 coding sequence is TGTGCCAGCAGCCCGCGGACAGGGGGAAATGAAAAACTGTTTTTT. This codes for CASSPRTGGNEKLFF.

This clonotype was counted only a few times. The rearrangement uses TRBV29-1 and TRBJ1-2; tentative D call: TRBD1 (5 bases). This CDR3 has 14 amino acids. Trimming pared 4 bases from V and 1 base from J, leaving 13 bases between. Germline V gene sequence: CDR1 SQVTM, CDR2 ANQGSEA. Here the CDR3 reads CSVGRVRSNYGYTF. The CDR3 nucleotides read TGCAGCGTTGGCAGGGTACGGAGTAACTATGGCTACACCTTC.

CDR3 in DNA: TGTGCCACCATGACCGGGACAGGGGATCGCAATGAGCAGTTCTTC. Translation gives CATMTGTGDRNEQFF. V is TRBV24-1 and J is TRBJ2-1; 10 nucleotides line up with TRBD1. Looked up from germline, CDR1 is KGHDR and CDR2 is SFDVKD. The CDR3 runs 15 residues. The junction had 9 bases not matched to a gene; V was cut back by 8 bases and J by 6 bases.

V and J are TRBV7-2 and TRBJ1-5; a weak D match, TRBD1 (5 bases). The CDR3 runs to 17 residues. The V gene lost 1 base and the J gene lost 2 bases, with 15 bases spanning the gap. The germline V gene encodes CDR1 SGHTA and CDR2 FQGNSA. The CDR3 DNA sequence: TGTGCCAGCAGCTTAGGACAGTCCTTATCGGGCAATCAGCCCCAGCATTTT. This sequence encodes CASSLGQSLSGNQPQHF.

This clonotype was picked up one time. CDR3 sequence (DNA): TGCAGTGTCCTCGGCAGGGGTGGATATGGCTACACCTTC. It translates to CSVLGRGGYGYTF. V gene TRBV20-1 combines with J gene TRBJ1-2; D possibly corresponds to TRBD1 (6 bases). The CDR3 covers 13 residues. V lost 7 bases and J 5 bases, leaving 17 bases between the germline ends. Germline loops: CDR1 DFQATT, CDR2 SNEGSKA (reference sequence).

This clonotype was detected only a few times. The CDR3 DNA reads TGTGCCAGCAGCTTAACCCTCGGGGAGCTGTTTTTT. This gives the protein CASSLTLGELFF. This chain joins TRBV7-2 and TRBJ2-2; no clear D gene. Germline lookup yields CDR1 SGHTA and CDR2 FQGNSA. V lost 2 bases to trimming and J lost 7 bases, with 5 bases between them. This CDR3 region has 12 residues. Combining the CDR3 with reference TRBV7-2 and TRBJ2-2 gives the whole variable domain GAGVSQSPSNKVTEKGKDVELRCDPISGHTALYWYRQSLGQGLEFLIYFQGNSAPDKSGLPSDRFSAERTGGSVSTLTIQRTQQEDSAVYLCASSLTLGELFFGEGSRLTVL.

This sequence joins TRBV10-3 and TRBJ2-5, with 8 nucleotides matching TRBD2. In germline, CDR1 is ENHRY, CDR2 SYGVKD. With V trimmed by 3 bases and J by 2 bases, 11 bases remained unmatched. This CDR3 contains 17 residues. CDR3 sequence reads: CAISDPGRAGDQETQYF. CDR3 nucleotides: TGTGCCATCAGTGACCCCGGTCGAGCGGGGGATCAAGAGACCCAGTACTTC.

In its sample, this clonotype was seen a few times. V usage is TRBV6-6 and J usage is TRBJ1-3; D possibly corresponds to TRBD1 (6 bases). The germline CDR1 and CDR2 sequences are MNHNY and SVGAGI (reference sequence). The V and J ends lost 0 bases and 9 bases respectively, with 15 bases between them. The CDR3 runs 15 residues. The CDR3, as DNA: TGTGCCAGCAGTTACTCGGGGACACCAAGGGGCACCATATATTTT. Residues: CASSYSGTPRGTIYF.

In its sample, this clonotype was seen a few times. The rearrangement links TRBV11-2 to TRBJ1-3; D may be TRBD1 (5 bases). Germline V lookup: CDR1 SGHAT, CDR2 FQNNGV. The CDR3 loop spans 14 amino acids. Between the trimmed V and J ends, which lost 5 bases and 1 base, there was a span of 9 bases. In DNA form, the CDR3 reads TGTGCCAGCAGCGCGACAGTTTCTGGAAACACCATATATTTT. It codes for CASSATVSGNTIYF.

The chain employs TRBV12-3 or TRBV12-4 and TRBJ1-5; D is perhaps TRBD1 (5 bases). V was trimmed by 4 bases and J by 4 bases, leaving 17 bases between them. The CDR3 contains 16 residues. The CDR3 reads CASSSEQVVGNQPQHF. The CDR3 DNA follows: TGTGCCAGCAGTTCCGAACAGGTGGTGGGAAATCAGCCCCAGCATTTT.

A single count supports this clonotype. This sequence may be a read error, since a much larger clone differs from it by one base. This rearrangement joins TRBV12-3 or TRBV12-4 to TRBJ1-6; D is undetermined. V dropped 3 bases and J dropped 5 bases, with 11 bases sitting between them. This CDR3 is built from 15 residues. The CDR3 region is CASSLSGLNNSPLHF. CDR3 bases: TGTGCCAGCAGTTTGAGCGGACTCAATAATTCACCCCTCCACTTT.

This CDR3 reads CASRPTSGRTYEQYF. The CDR3 nucleotides are TGTGCCAGCAGACCGACTAGCGGGAGGACCTACGAGCAGTACTTC. The chain is built from TRBV7-2 and TRBJ2-7; 13 bases line up with TRBD2. The length of the CDR3 is 15 residues. The ends lost 6 bases at V and 2 bases at J; junction bases unmatched: 4. CDR1 and CDR2 from the germline V gene are SGHTA and FQGNSA.

V is TRBV7-8 and J is TRBJ2-7, with D possibly matching TRBD1 (6 bases). Germline values: CDR1 SGHVS, CDR2 FQNEAQ. This CDR3 region has 15 residues. V dropped 0 bases and J dropped 2 bases, with 11 bases sitting between them. The CDR3 DNA sequence: TGTGCCAGCAGCTTAGCCGTTGACAGGCCCTACGAGCAGTACTTC. Translating it yields CASSLAVDRPYEQYF.

J is TRBJ2-7 and V is TRBV20-1, with D unclear. There are 11 residues in the CDR3. V lost 6 bases to trimming and J lost 6 bases, with 12 bases between them. CDR1 and CDR2 (germline): DFQATT, SNEGSKA (reference sequence). The CDR3 region is CSASVLGEQYF. The CDR3 coding sequence is TGCAGTGCCAGCGTTCTAGGCGAGCAGTACTTC.

This clonotype turned up a few times. This rearrangement joins TRBV3-1 to TRBJ1-2; 10 positions agree with TRBD1. Germline CDR1 reads LGHDT; CDR2 reads YNNKEL (reference sequence). Trimming removed 0 bases from V and 5 bases from J; junction bases left unmatched: 3. The CDR3 has 15 residues. The CDR3: CASSQDLGQGYGYTF. The CDR3 DNA is TGTGCCAGCAGCCAAGATCTGGGACAGGGGTATGGCTACACCTTC.

This clonotype was counted a few times. V gene TRBV7-6 combines with J gene TRBJ2-5, with TRBD2 identical over 11 bases. The CDR3 runs to 18 residues. With V trimmed by 2 bases and J by 4 bases, 12 bases remained unmatched. CDR1 is SGHVS, CDR2 FNYEAQ, per germline. This CDR3 reads CASSLSASSGRPRETQYF. For the CDR3, the DNA is TGTGCCAGCAGCTTATCGGCGTCTAGCGGGAGGCCCAGAGAGACCCAGTACTTC.